The 20 T cell receptor beta chains listed next were all sequenced from one sample in a study of shared clonotypes between healthy human individuals. Using immunoSEQ multiplex PCR, the repertoire was profiled, and TCRdb retains in-frame clones only, with some absent. The profile shows some 2.1 million clones, approximately 94% of them singletons. As defined, naive CD8 cells were CD45RO-negative and positively selected for CCR7, with terminally differentiated effector memory CD45RA+ cells excluded. The sample was naive CD8+ T cells sorted from blood. These TCRs come from a man in his late teens or twenties in good health.

The V and J genes are TRBV7-9 and TRBJ1-2; 10 bases are a match to TRBD1. There are 15 residues in the CDR3. V dropped 5 bases and J dropped 4; count of bases not matched to a gene: 7. CDR1 and CDR2 (germline): SEHNR, FQNEAQ (reference sequence). The CDR3 region is CASSPRTGGTYGYTF. The CDR3 coding sequence is TGTGCCAGCAGCCCTAGGACAGGGGGGACCTATGGCTACACCTTC.

The chain carries TRBV7-2 and TRBJ1-2; 9 bases agree with TRBD1. Germline-derived CDR1 and CDR2 are SGHTA and FQGNSA. V shed 3 bases and J 4 bases; nucleotides not matched to a gene: 6. This CDR3 is built from 15 residues. CDR3 coding DNA: TGTGCCAGCAGCTTGATGACAGGGGGGAGCTATGGCTACACCTTC. The encoded protein is CASSLMTGGSYGYTF.

In this sample, this clone turned up once. The genes are TRBV6-5 and TRBJ2-2, with D unresolved. V lost 6 bases to trimming and J lost 3 bases, with 14 bases between them. The CDR3 spans 15 residues. CDR1 is MNHEY and CDR2 is SVGAGI in the germline V gene. The CDR3 is CASSNDVGDTGELFF. The CDR3 DNA is TGTGCCAGCAGCAACGACGTGGGTGACACCGGGGAGCTGTTTTTT.

The V and J genes are TRBV5-6 and TRBJ1-1, with TRBD1 matching over 10 bases. J lost 0 bases, V lost 1 base, and 12 bases had no gene match. Germline CDR1 SGHDT, CDR2 YYEEEE. The CDR3 runs to 19 residues. DNA for the CDR3: TGTGCCAGCAGCTTGCATGACAGGGGGCACTTCTCCATGAACACTGAAGCTTTCTTT. It is translated as CASSLHDRGHFSMNTEAFF.

This sequence joins TRBV2 and TRBJ1-5, with D perhaps matching TRBD1 (5 bases). This CDR3 is built from 15 residues. From germline, CDR1 is SNHLY and CDR2 FYNNEI. Trimming shortened V by 3 bases and J by 4 bases, and 13 bases separated the two germline ends. In DNA, the CDR3 is TGTGCCAGCAGTGATACAGGACCCCTTAATCAGCCCCAGCATTTT. Protein: CASSDTGPLNQPQHF. The full variable domain, completed using reference TRBV2 and TRBJ1-5, is EPEVTQTPSHQVTQMGQEVILRCVPISNHLYFYWYRQILGQKVEFLVSFYNNEISEKSEIFDDQFSVERPDGSNFTLKIRSTKLEDSAMYFCASSDTGPLNQPQHFGDGTRLSIL.

The chain carries TRBV5-6 and TRBJ1-1; D is ambiguous. This CDR3 is 14 amino acids long. V lost 1 base to trimming and J lost 1 base, with 8 bases between them. Germline V lookup: CDR1 SGHDT, CDR2 YYEEEE. The CDR3 reads CASSLFGENTEAFF. Written as DNA, the CDR3 is TGTGCCAGCAGCTTGTTCGGCGAGAACACTGAAGCTTTCTTT.

The chain is built from TRBV7-9 and TRBJ1-2; D gene ambiguous. Deletions cut 5 bases from V and 4 bases from J, with 11 bases between. Germline-derived CDR1 and CDR2 are SEHNR and FQNEAQ (reference sequence). The CDR3 covers 13 residues. The CDR3 bases are TGTGCCAGCAGCCACAGTTCGCTCTATGGCTACACCTTC. Its translation is CASSHSSLYGYTF.

The V and J genes are TRBV7-2 and TRBJ1-3, with unresolved D. V was trimmed by 2 bases and J by 1 base, leaving 9 bases between them. This CDR3 has 15 residues. The germline V gene encodes CDR1 SGHTA and CDR2 FQGNSA. In nucleotides, the CDR3 is TGTGCCAGCAGCTTAAATAGCCATTCTGGAAACACCATATATTTT. Protein product: CASSLNSHSGNTIYF.

The CDR3: CASSGRTGELFF. The CDR3 nucleotides read TGTGCCAGTAGCGGTAGGACCGGGGAGCTGTTTTTT. V gene TRBV19 combines with J gene TRBJ2-2; no clear D. Germline V lookup: CDR1 LNHDA, CDR2 SQIVND (reference sequence). CDR3 length: 12 amino acids. Trimming removed 6 bases at V and 5 bases at J, with 7 bases between.

V gene TRBV5-4 combines with J gene TRBJ2-5, with D uncertain. CDR3 length: 14 residues. Trimming shortened V by 1 base and J by 2 bases, and 9 bases separated the two germline ends. Germline V gives CDR1 SGHNT, CDR2 YYREEE (reference sequence). CDR3 sequence: CASSLSNYQETQYF. DNA for the CDR3: TGTGCCAGCAGCTTGAGTAACTATCAAGAGACCCAGTACTTC.

The chain couples TRBV28 to TRBJ1-5; no definite D call. The CDR3 is 14 amino acids. In germline, CDR1 is MDHEN, CDR2 SYDVKM. The germline V and J ends were trimmed by 6 bases and 4 bases, with 13 bases remaining between them. CDR3 bases: TGTGCCAGCAGCCATCTATCGGGTAATCAGCCCCAGCATTTT. It yields the protein CASSHLSGNQPQHF. Full variable domain (missing parts from reference TRBV28 and TRBJ1-5): DVKVTQSSRYLVKRTGEKVFLECVQDMDHENMFWYRQDPGLGLRLIYFSYDVKMKEKGDIPEGYSVSREKKERFSLILESASTNQTSMYLCASSHLSGNQPQHFGDGTRLSIL.

The genes are TRBV5-6 and TRBJ2-5, with D tentatively TRBD1 (6 bases). The ends were cut back, 2 bases at V and 1 base at J, with 9 bases in the middle. Germline lookup yields CDR1 SGHDT and CDR2 YYEEEE. The CDR3 totals 14 residues. The CDR3 reads CASSLRTVQETQYF. DNA of the CDR3: TGTGCCAGCAGCTTAAGGACAGTCCAAGAGACCCAGTACTTC.

V and J are TRBV6-5 and TRBJ1-3; unclear D gene. The germline V gene has CDR1 MNHEY and CDR2 SVGAGI. This CDR3 spans 16 amino acids. Trimming took off 0 bases at V and 0 bases at J, with 9 bases between the two ends. The CDR3 loop reads CASSYSGFNSGNTIYF. CDR3 DNA sequence: TGTGCCAGCAGTTACTCGGGATTCAACTCTGGAAACACCATATATTTT.

The CDR3 here is CASSPSGGVPQHF. CDR3 DNA: TGTGCCAGCAGCCCTTCAGGAGGTGTGCCCCAGCATTTT. V and J are TRBV7-6 and TRBJ1-5; D uncertain. With 5 bases removed from V and 9 bases from J, the gap between germline ends came to 14 bases. The germline CDR1 and CDR2 sequences are SGHVS and FNYEAQ. The CDR3 sequence is 13 residues long.

CDR3 residues: CASSFRTASNEKLFF. DNA for the CDR3: TGTGCCAGCAGCTTCCGGACAGCGTCAAATGAAAAACTGTTTTTT. The chain couples TRBV5-6 to TRBJ1-4; perhaps TRBD1 as D (6 bases). The V gene lost 2 bases and the J gene lost 5 bases, with 13 bases spanning the gap. The CDR3 contains 15 residues. In germline, CDR1 is SGHDT, CDR2 YYEEEE. Combining the CDR3 with reference TRBV5-6 and TRBJ1-4 gives the whole variable domain DAGVTQSPTHLIKTRGQQVTLRCSPKSGHDTVSWYQQALGQGPQFIFQYYEEEERQRGNFPDRFSGHQFPNYSSELNVNALLLGDSALYLCASSFRTASNEKLFFGSGTQLSVL.

The rearrangement uses TRBV27 and TRBJ2-5; D unclear. V lost 0 bases and J lost 7, with 3 bases in between. Per the germline V gene, CDR1 is MNHEY and CDR2 is SMNVEV (reference sequence). The CDR3 is made up of 11 amino acids. The CDR3 loop is CASSLSGTQYF. The CDR3 coding sequence is TGTGCCAGCAGTTTATCTGGGACCCAGTACTTC.

This clone was counted between two and nine times. The rearrangement joins TRBV2 to TRBJ1-6; 7 nucleotides align to TRBD1. From germline, CDR1 is SNHLY and CDR2 FYNNEI. This CDR3 comprises 12 residues. Trimming at V came to 6 bases and at J to 17 bases, leaving 10 bases not matched to a gene. This CDR3 reads CASSKTGSFFHF. The CDR3, as DNA: TGTGCCAGCAGCAAGACAGGGTCCTTCTTCCACTTT. The entire variable domain, with the rest obtained from reference TRBV2 and TRBJ1-6, is as follows: EPEVTQTPSHQVTQMGQEVILRCVPISNHLYFYWYRQILGQKVEFLVSFYNNEISEKSEIFDDQFSVERPDGSNFTLKIRSTKLEDSAMYFCASSKTGSFFHFGNGTRLTVT.

Regarding this clone: Other DNA sequences in this sample translate to the same CDR3. The chain recombines TRBV29-1 with TRBJ2-1, with D possibly being TRBD2 (5 bases). Looked up from germline, CDR1 is SQVTM and CDR2 is ANQGSEA. Trimming took 4 bases from V and 1 from J, leaving 5 bases between them. The CDR3 totals 12 residues. The CDR3 is CSVGGSYNEQFF. CDR3 DNA sequence: TGCAGCGTTGGAGGGTCCTACAATGAGCAGTTCTTC.

V gene TRBV4-1 combines with J gene TRBJ2-7; D remains ambiguous. The length of the CDR3 is 14 residues. The V gene lost 4 bases and the J gene lost 1 base, with 11 bases spanning the gap. CDR1 and CDR2 (germline): MGHRA, YSYEKL. Here the CDR3 reads CASSPTGTSYEQYF. The CDR3 nucleotides are TGCGCCAGCAGCCCGACGGGTACTTCCTACGAGCAGTACTTC.

This chain joins TRBV4-1 and TRBJ2-1, with a possible D match to TRBD1 (5 bases). V shed 2 bases and J shed 2 bases, with 16 bases lying between them. The germline CDR1 and CDR2 sequences are MGHRA and YSYEKL. The CDR3 spans 17 residues. CDR3 loop: CASSQRQGIVPYNEQFF. The CDR3 DNA reads as TGCGCCAGCAGCCAACGGCAGGGAATCGTTCCCTACAATGAGCAGTTCTTC.